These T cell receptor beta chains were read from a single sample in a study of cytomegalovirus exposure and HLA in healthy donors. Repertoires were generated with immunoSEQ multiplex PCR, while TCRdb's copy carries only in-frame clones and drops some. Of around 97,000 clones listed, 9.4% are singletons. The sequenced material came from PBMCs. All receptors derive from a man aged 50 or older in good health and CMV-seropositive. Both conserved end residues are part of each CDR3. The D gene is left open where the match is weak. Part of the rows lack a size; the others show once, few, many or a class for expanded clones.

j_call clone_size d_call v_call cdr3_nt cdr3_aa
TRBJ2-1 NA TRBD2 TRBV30 TGTGCCTGGAGTATCGACGGGAGGGCCTACAATGAGCAGTTCTTC CAWSIDGRAYNEQFF
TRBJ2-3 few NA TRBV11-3 TGTGCCAGCAGCTTATCGCAGGGGTCAGATACGCAGTATTTT CASSLSQGSDTQYF
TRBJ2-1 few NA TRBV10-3 TGTGCCATCAGTGAGACACCCCCAAGGCAGTTCTTC CAISETPPRQFF
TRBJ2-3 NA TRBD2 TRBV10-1 TGCGCCAGCAGTGCCGGAGGGAGCGGGGGTTCCAAGGGGGTCACAGATACGCAGTATTTT CASSAGGSGGSKGVTDTQYF
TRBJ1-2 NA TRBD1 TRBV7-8 TGTGCCAGCAGCTTAGGGGACAGGGGTAATAGCTACACCTTC CASSLGDRGNSYTF
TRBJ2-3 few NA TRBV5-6 TGTGCCAGCAGCTTGGTCGGAGACAGCACAGATACGCAGTATTTT CASSLVGDSTDTQYF
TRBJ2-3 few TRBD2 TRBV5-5 TGTGCCAGCAGCACGGGACTAGCGGGGGTCACAGATACGCAGTATTTT CASSTGLAGVTDTQYF
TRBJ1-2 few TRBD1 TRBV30 TGTGCCTGGAGTGAATACAGGGGGCGGCGAGGCTACACCTTC CAWSEYRGRRGYTF
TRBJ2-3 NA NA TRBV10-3 TGTGCCATCAGAGCTGACAGACACCCTAGCACAGATACGCAGTATTTT CAIRADRHPSTDTQYF
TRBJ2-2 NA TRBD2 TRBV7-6 TGTGCCAGCAGCTTGGGGGGGGTCACCGGGGAGCTGTTTTTT CASSLGGVTGELFF
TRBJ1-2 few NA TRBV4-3 TGCGCCAGCAGCCAAGCTAGGGGGACGGCGGCTGTAGGAGAGTATGGCTACACCTTC CASSQARGTAAVGEYGYTF
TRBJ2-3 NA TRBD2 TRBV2 TGTGCCAGCAGTCGGGGGGAAGATACGCAGTATTTT CASSRGEDTQYF
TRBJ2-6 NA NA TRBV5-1 TGCGCCAGCAGCAAGGACGACTCTGGGGCCAACGTCCTGGCTTTC CASSKDDSGANVLAF
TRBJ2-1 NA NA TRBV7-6 TGTGCCAGCAGCCGCCAGGGTTTTGAGCAGTTCTTC CASSRQGFEQFF